Sequencing of this T cell receptor (beta chain) was carried out in a study of blood T cell repertoires in COVID-19. Study summary: Acute and convalescent COVID-19 specimens originated in the United States, Italy and Spain. T cells, B-cell-depleted T cells, or PBMCs supplied cDNA or gDNA.

As originally analysed: Reference gene primers were amplified, and this amplification served to estimate nucleated cell counts. Measured with immunoSEQ multiplex PCR; TCRdb has only the in-frame clones, and not every one. V, J and clone size reflect that table, while D and trimming were determined from the DNA. The sample yields about 53,000 clones, 82% seen once. The CDR3 spans 12 residues. V was trimmed by 6 bases and J by 4 bases, leaving 8 bases between them. The specimen sequenced was peripheral blood. The clonotype originates from a human donor in a cohort sampled during active COVID-19. The V gene is TRBV12-3 or TRBV12-4, the J gene TRBJ2-3; D is uncertain. The CDR3 loop is CASSPPADTQYF. In DNA, the CDR3 is TGTGCCAGCAGCCCCCCGGCAGATACGCAGTATTTT.